The 3 T cell receptor beta chains in this list originate from one sample, sequenced in a study of cytomegalovirus exposure and HLA in healthy donors. PCR was performed using 60 Vbeta and 13 Jbeta primers. The repertoire was sequenced with immunoSEQ multiplex PCR; TCRdb's copy has only in-frame clones and lacks some. The top ten clones hold 0.63% of a sample with approximately 220,000 clones, over 65% of them seen once. Material for sequencing was PBMCs. The receptors stem from a young man in good health and CMV-seronegative.

The rearrangement uses TRBV28 and TRBJ2-5; 10 bases align to TRBD1. The trim removed 7 bases at V and 5 bases at J, leaving 4 bases unmatched. CDR1 and CDR2 from the germline V gene are MDHEN and SYDVKM. The CDR3 runs to 13 residues. This CDR3 is CASTGQGRETQYF. The CDR3 nucleotides read TGTGCCAGCACGGGACAGGGGCGGGAGACCCAGTACTTC.

The rearrangement uses TRBV19 and TRBJ1-4; D call uncertain. Germline CDR1 and CDR2: LNHDA and SQIVND (reference sequence). Trimming took off 6 bases at V and 10 bases at J, with 15 bases between the two ends. The CDR3 has 13 residues. CDR3 sequence: CASSRRPPGKLFF. In nucleotides, the CDR3 is TGTGCCAGTAGCCGGCGACCCCCGGGAAAACTGTTTTTT. Using reference TRBV19 and TRBJ1-4 for the parts outside the CDR3, the full variable domain is DGGITQSPKYLFRKEGQNVTLSCEQNLNHDAMYWYRQDPGQGLRLIYYSQIVNDFQKGDIAEGYSVSREKKESFPLTVTSAQKNPTAFYLCASSRRPPGKLFFGSGTQLSVL.

The chain employs TRBV30 and TRBJ2-5; the D gene is possibly TRBD2 (6 bases). The tail of the sequence fits TRBJ2-7 better, so the J call may be wrong. Germline values: CDR1 GTSNPN, CDR2 SVGIG (reference sequence). There are 12 residues in the CDR3. CDR3 bases: TGTGCCGGGCGGGCGGGGCGCGGCGAGCAGTACTTC. Residues: CAGRAGRGEQYF.